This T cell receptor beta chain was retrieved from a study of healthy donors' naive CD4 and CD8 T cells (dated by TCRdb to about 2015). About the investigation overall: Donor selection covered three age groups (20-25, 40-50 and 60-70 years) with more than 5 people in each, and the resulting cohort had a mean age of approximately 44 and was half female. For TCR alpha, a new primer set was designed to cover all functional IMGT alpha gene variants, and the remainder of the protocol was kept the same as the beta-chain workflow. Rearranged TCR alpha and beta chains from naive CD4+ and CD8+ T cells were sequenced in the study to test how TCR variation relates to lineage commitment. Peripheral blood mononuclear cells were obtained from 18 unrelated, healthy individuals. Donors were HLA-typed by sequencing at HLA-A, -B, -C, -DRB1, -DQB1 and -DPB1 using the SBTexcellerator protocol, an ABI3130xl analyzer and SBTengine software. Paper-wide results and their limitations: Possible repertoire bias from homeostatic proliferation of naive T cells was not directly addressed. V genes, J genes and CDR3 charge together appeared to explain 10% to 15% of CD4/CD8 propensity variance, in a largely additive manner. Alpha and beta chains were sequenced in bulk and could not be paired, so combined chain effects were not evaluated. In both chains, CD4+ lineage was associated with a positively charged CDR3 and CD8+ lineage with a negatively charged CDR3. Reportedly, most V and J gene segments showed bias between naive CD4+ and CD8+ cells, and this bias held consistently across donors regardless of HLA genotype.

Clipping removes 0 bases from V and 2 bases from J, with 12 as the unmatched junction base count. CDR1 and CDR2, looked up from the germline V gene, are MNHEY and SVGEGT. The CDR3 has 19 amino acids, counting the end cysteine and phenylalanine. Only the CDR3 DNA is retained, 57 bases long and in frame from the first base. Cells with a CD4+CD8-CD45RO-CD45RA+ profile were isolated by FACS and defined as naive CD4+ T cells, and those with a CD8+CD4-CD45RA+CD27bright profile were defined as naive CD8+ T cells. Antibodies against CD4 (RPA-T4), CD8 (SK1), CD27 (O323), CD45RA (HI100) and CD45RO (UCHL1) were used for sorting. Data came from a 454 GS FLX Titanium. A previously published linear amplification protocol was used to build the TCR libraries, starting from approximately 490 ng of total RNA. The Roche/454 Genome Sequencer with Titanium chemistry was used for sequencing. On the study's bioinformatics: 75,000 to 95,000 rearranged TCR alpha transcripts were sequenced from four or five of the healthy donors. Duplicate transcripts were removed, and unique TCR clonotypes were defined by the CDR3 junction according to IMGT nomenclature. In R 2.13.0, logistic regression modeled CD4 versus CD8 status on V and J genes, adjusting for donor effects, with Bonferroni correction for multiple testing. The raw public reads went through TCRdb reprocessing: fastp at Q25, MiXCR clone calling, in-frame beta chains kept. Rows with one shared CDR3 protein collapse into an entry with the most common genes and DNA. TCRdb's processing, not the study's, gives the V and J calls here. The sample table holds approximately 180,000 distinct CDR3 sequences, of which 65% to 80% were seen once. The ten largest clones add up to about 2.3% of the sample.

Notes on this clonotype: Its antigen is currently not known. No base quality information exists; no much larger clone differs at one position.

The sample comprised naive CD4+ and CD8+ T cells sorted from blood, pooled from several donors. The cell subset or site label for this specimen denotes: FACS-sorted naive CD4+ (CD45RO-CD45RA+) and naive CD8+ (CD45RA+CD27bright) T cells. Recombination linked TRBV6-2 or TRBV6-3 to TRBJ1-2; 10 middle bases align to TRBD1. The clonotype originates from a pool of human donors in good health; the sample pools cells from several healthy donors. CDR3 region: CASSYSRPGQGPPNYGYTF. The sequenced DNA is TGTGCCAGCAGTTACTCTCGACCGGGACAGGGGCCACCCAACTATGGCTACACCTTC.